This TCR beta chain was observed in a study of blood T cell repertoires in COVID-19. Data came from immunoSEQ multiplex PCR; TCRdb stores just in-frame clones and leaves some out. The sample has 200,000 or so clones, about 86% seen once. This CDR3 is 11 amino acids long. V was trimmed by 4 bases and J by 9 bases, leaving 10 bases between them. Germline V lookup: CDR1 SGHDT, CDR2 YYEEEE. This sequence was found in a man aged 35 to 55 who had recovered from COVID-19. The chain is built from TRBV5-6 and TRBJ1-1; TRBD1 is a possible D gene (6 bases). Material for sequencing was PBMCs or T cells enriched from blood (not recorded which). The CDR3 region is CASSIGQKAFF. For the CDR3, the DNA is TGTGCCAGCAGCATCGGACAGAAAGCTTTCTTT.